The text below deals with one TCR beta chain. Its antigen is still unknown. No qualities accompany the bases; no much larger clone lies one base away. This sample was included in a study of blood T cell repertoires in COVID-19 (dated by TCRdb to 2020 to 2021). Regarding the complete study: Samples from collaborators originated in the United States, Italy and Spain and spanned both the acute and convalescent phases of COVID-19. Sample metadata almost always included a de-identified subject ID, COVID-19 status, age in years and sex. The samples were drawn from two sources: the first 160 participants of the ongoing ImmuneRACE study, and over 950 subjects contributed by 6 global collaborators. The prospective study material was composed of cDNA or gDNA derived from T cells, B-cell-depleted T cells, or PBMCs. HLA class I and class II types, where available, came from metadata supplied by the sample provider rather than from assay-based typing. The repertoires were released in a freely available public database meant as a resource for research on the immune response to SARS-CoV-2. Deeply sampled blood TCRbeta repertoires from subjects exposed to, actively infected with, or recovered from COVID-19 were included in the dataset. General study outcomes and caveats: The quantity of clinical and demographic metadata differed by source and by participant and was supplied without curation.

TCRbeta CDR3 regions were amplified from genomic DNA using the immunoSEQ Assay, a bias-controlled multiplex PCR. The paper's data handling went like this. The number of nucleated cells in each sample was estimated from the amplification of reference gene primers within the assay. To quantify the absolute abundance of each unique TCRbeta CDR3 rearrangement, sequence reads were collapsed and filtered. For each sample, productive Simpson clonality was calculated by taking the square root of Simpson's diversity index across productive rearrangements. The clones in this table, taken by TCRdb from immuneACCESS, are in-frame only. Not every clone is retained; where verified, under half of the shortfall comes from an unresolved V gene, and the cause of the rest is unknown. V, J and clone size reflect that table, while D and trimming were determined from the DNA. In all, the sample holds about 280,000 clones, and 86% of those were seen once. The ten largest make up around 13% of the sample.

At one collaborating source in Seattle, patients were enrolled during active infection and were followed longitudinally through the course of disease. Collaborating institutions collected whole blood in K2EDTA tubes following their own protocols. Collaborator samples were shipped for TCRbeta analysis as frozen whole blood, isolated PBMCs, or DNA extracted from either sample type. This clonotype was obtained from a woman aged 70 to 79 with COVID-19, enrolled during active disease. Material for sequencing was peripheral blood.

The sequenced DNA: TGTGCCAGTAGTCCTACCGACAGATTAAGGACTGAAGCTTTCTTT. Translation gives CASSPTDRLRTEAFF. This receptor chain uses TRBV19 and TRBJ1-1; the best D guess is TRBD1, with 5 bases matching. The CDR3 numbers 15 residues from cysteine through phenylalanine. Kept here is only the CDR3 DNA, which spans 45 bases and is read in frame from base 1. Cut back by 5 bases and 5 bases, the V and J ends lie 18 bases apart. Via the germline V gene (reference sequence), CDR1 is LNHDA and CDR2 SQIVND.